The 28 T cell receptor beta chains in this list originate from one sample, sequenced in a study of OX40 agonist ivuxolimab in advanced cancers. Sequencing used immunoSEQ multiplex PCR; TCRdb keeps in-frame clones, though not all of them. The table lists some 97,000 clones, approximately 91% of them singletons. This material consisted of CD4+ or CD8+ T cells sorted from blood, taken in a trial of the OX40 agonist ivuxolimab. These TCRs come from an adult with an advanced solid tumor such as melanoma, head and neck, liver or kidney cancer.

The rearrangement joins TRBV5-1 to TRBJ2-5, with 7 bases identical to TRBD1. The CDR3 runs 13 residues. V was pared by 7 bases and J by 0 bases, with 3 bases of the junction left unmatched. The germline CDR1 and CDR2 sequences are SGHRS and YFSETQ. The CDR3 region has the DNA TGCGCCAGCTCCACAGGGGACCAAGAGACCCAGTACTTC. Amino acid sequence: CASSTGDQETQYF.

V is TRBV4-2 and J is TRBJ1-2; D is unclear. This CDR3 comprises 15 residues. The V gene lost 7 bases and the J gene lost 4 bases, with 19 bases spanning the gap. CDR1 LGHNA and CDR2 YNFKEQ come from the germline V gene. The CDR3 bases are TGTGCCAGCACCTCAAGCTATGAACGGACCTATGGCTACACCTTC. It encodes CASTSSYERTYGYTF.

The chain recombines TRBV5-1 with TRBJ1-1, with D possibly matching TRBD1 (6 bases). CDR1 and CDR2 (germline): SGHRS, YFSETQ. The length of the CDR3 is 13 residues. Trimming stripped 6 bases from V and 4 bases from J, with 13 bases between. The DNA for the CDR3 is TGCGCCAGCAAGGTTGGGGGCACCACTGAAGCTTTCTTT. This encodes CASKVGGTTEAFF.

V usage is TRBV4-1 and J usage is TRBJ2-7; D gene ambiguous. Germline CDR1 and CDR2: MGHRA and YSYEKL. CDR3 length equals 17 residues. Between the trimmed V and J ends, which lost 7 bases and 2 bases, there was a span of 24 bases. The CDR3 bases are TGCGCCAGCACCCCAAGACAAGAGACCCCCTGGACCTACGAGCAGTACTTC. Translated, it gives CASTPRQETPWTYEQYF.

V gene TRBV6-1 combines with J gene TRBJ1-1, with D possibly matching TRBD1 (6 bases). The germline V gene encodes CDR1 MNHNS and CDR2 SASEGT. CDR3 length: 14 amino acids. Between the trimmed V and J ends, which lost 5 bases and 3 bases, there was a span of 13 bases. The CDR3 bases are TGTGCCAGCAGTAAACAGGGCTGGGACACTGAAGCTTTCTTT. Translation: CASSKQGWDTEAFF.

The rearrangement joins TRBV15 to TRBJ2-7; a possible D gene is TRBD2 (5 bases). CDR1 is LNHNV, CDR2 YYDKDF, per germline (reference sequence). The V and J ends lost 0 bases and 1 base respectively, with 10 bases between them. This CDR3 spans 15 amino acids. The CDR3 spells CATSRESGGSYEQYF. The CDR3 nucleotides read TGTGCCACCAGCAGAGAAAGCGGCGGATCCTACGAGCAGTACTTC.

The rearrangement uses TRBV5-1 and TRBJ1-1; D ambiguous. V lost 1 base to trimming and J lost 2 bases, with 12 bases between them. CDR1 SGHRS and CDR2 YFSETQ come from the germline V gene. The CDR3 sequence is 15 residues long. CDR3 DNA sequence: TGCGCCAGCAGCTTGCAAACAGACTTTAACACTGAAGCTTTCTTT. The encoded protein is CASSLQTDFNTEAFF.

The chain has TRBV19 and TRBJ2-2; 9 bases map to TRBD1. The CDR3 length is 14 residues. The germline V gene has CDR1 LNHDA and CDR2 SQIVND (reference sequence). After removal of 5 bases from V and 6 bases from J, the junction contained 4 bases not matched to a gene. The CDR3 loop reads CASSPRQGAGELFF. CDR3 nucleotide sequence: TGTGCCAGTAGTCCCAGACAGGGGGCCGGGGAGCTGTTTTTT.

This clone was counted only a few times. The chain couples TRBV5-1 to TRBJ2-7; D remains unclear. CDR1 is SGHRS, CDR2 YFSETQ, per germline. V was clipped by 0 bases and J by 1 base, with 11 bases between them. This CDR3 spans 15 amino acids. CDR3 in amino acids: CASSLGLGTSYEQYF. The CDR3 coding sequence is TGCGCCAGCAGCTTGGGTCTGGGTACATCCTACGAGCAGTACTTC.

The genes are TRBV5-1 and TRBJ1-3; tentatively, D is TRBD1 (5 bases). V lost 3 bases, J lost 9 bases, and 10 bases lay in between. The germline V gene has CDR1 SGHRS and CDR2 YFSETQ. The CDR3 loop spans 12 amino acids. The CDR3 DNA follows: TGCGCCAGCAGCTCCCCGGGGGGCACCATATATTTT. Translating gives CASSSPGGTIYF.

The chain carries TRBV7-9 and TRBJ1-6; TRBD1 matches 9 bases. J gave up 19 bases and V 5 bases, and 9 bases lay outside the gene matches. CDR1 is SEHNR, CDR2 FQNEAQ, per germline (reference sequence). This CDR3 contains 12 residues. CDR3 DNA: TGTGCCAGCAGCGCCAGACAGGGGGGTTTTCACTTT. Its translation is CASSARQGGFHF.

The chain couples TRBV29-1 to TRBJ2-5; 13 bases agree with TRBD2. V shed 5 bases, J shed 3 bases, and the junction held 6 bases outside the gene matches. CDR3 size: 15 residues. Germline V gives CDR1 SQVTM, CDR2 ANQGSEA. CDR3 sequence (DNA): TGCAGCGTTAAATACGGGACTAGCGGGAAAGAGACCCAGTACTTC. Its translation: CSVKYGTSGKETQYF. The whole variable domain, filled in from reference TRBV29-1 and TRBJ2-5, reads SAVISQKPSRDICQRGTSLTIQCQVDSQVTMMFWYRQQPGQSLTLIATANQGSEATYESGFVIDKFPISRPNLTFSTLTVSNMSPEDSSIYLCSVKYGTSGKETQYFGPGTRLLVL.

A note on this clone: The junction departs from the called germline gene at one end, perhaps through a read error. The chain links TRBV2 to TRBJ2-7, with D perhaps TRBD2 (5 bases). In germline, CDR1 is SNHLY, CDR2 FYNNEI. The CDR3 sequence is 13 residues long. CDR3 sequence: CASREDYLYEQYF. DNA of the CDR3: TGTGCCAGCAGAGAAGACTATTTATACGAGCAGTACTTC.

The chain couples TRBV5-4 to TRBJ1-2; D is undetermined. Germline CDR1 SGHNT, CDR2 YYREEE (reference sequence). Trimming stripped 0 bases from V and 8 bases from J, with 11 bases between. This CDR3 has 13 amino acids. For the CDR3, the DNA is TGTGCCAGCAGCTTGGCGGCCCTGGGGGGCTACACCTTC. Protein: CASSLAALGGYTF.

Here the CDR3 reads CASSKPGQGYEQYF. DNA for the CDR3: TGTGCCAGCAGCAAGCCGGGACAGGGATACGAGCAGTACTTC. J is TRBJ2-7 and V is TRBV5-4, with 9 bases lining up with TRBD1. Germline V gives CDR1 SGHNT, CDR2 YYREEE (reference sequence). The V segment lost 4 bases and the J segment 4 bases; nucleotides outside the gene matches: 6. This CDR3 is built from 14 residues.

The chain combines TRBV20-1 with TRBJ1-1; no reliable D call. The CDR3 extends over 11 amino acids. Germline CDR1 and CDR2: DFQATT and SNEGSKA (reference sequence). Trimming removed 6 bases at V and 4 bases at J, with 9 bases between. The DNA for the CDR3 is TGCAGTGCCCCGGACCTCACTGAAGCTTTCTTT. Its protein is CSAPDLTEAFF.

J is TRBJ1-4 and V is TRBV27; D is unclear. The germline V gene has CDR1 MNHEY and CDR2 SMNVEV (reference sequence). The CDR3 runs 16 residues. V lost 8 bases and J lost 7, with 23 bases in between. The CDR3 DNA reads TGTGCCAGCCTAATTGGATTGGAGGAGAGGATTGAAAAACTGTTTTTT. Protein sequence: CASLIGLEERIEKLFF.

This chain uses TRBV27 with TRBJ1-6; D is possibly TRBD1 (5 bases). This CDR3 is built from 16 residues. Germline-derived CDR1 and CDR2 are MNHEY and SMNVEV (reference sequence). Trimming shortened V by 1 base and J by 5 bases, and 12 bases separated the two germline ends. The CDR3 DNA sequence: TGTGCCAGCAGTTTATTGCCGGGACCAAATAATTCACCCCTCCACTTT. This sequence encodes CASSLLPGPNNSPLHF.

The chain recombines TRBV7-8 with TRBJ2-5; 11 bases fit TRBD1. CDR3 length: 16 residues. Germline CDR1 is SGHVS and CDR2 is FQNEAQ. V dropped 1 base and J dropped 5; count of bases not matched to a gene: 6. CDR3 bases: TGTGCCAGCAGCTTAGGGACAGGGGGCGTTATGGAGACCCAGTACTTC. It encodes CASSLGTGGVMETQYF.

CDR3 nucleotides: TGTGCCAGCAGTCTAGCGGGAGGAGCCGGGGAGCTGTTTTTT. This sequence encodes CASSLAGGAGELFF. The chain links TRBV6-5 to TRBJ2-2; 11 bases are a match to TRBD2. The CDR3 runs to 14 residues. Germline values: CDR1 MNHEY, CDR2 SVGAGI. J lost 6 bases, V lost 5 bases, and 2 bases had no gene match.

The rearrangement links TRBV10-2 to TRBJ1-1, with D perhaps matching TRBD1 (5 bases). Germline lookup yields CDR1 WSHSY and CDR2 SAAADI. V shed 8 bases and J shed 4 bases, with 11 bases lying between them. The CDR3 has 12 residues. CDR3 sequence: CASVRGTTEAFF. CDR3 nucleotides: TGCGCCAGCGTCCGGGGGACCACTGAAGCTTTCTTT.

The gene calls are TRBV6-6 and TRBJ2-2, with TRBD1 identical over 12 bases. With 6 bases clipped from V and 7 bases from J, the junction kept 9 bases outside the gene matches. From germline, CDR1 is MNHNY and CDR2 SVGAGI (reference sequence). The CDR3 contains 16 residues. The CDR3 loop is CASSRQGQGARGELFF. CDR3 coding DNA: TGTGCCAGCAGCAGACAGGGACAGGGGGCTCGCGGGGAGCTGTTTTTT.

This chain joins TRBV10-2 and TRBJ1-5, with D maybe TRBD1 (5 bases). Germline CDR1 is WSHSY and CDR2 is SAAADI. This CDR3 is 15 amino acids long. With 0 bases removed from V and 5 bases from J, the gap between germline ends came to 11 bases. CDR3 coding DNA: TGCGCCAGCAGTGAGTCCGGGGGGTTGGATCAGCCCCAGCATTTT. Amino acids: CASSESGGLDQPQHF.

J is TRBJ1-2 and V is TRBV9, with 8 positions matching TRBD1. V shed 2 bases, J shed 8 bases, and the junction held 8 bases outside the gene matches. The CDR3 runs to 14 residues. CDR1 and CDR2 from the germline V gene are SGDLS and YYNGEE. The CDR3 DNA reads TGTGCCAGCAGCGTCTCGCAGGGGGCGAACGGCTACACCTTC. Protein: CASSVSQGANGYTF.

The chain's CDR3 is CASSQVAAVETQYF. CDR3 nucleotides: TGCGCCAGCAGCCAGGTAGCGGCCGTGGAGACCCAGTACTTC. The chain uses TRBV4-1 and TRBJ2-5, with D perhaps matching TRBD2 (6 bases). Per the germline V gene, CDR1 is MGHRA and CDR2 is YSYEKL. The CDR3 has 14 residues. Between the trimmed V and J ends, which lost 3 bases and 5 bases, there was a span of 13 bases.

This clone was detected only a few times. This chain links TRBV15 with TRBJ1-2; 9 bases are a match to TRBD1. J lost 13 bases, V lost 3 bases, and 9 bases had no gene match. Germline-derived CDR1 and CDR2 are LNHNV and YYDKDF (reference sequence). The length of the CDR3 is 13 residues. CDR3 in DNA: TGTGCCACCAGCAGTTCGGGACAGGGCTTCTTCACCTTC. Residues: CATSSSGQGFFTF.

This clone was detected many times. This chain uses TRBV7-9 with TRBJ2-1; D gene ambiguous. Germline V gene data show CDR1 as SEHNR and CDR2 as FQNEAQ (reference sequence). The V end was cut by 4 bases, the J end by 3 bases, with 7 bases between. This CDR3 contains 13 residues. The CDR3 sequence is CASSSAGYNEQFF. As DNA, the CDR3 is TGTGCCAGCAGCTCAGCAGGCTACAATGAGCAGTTCTTC.

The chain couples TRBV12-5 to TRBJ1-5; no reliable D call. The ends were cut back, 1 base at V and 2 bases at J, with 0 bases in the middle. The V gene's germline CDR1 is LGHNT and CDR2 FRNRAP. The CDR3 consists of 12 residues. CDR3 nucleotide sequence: TGTGCTAGTGGTTTGGGCAATCAGCCCCAGCATTTT. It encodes CASGLGNQPQHF.